This is a list of T cell receptor beta chains from one sample in a study of blood T cell repertoires in COVID-19. Sequencing was performed with immunoSEQ multiplex PCR; in TCRdb, only in-frame clones are kept and a portion is missing. This sample has some 99,000 clones, with about 78% found just once. Sequenced: peripheral blood. These receptors were obtained from a human donor in a cohort sampled during active or convalescent COVID-19. Each CDR3 is given with its conserved first and last residue. Clone size is given for some rows only: seen once, a few or many times, or a class if the clone is expanded.

j_gene | abundance | v_gene | CDR3aa
TRBJ1-3 | NA | TRBV4-3 | CASSQDFRQSGNTIYF
TRBJ2-2 | NA | TRBV19 | CASRERDQLWKLFF
TRBJ2-3 | few | TRBV6-1 | CASSDGAGHIGGDTQYF
TRBJ2-7 | NA | TRBV19 | CASSTDGGYEQYF
TRBJ1-3 | NA | TRBV15 | CATSRDGISGNTIYF
TRBJ2-1 | NA | TRBV27 | CASGGYGDYEQFF
TRBJ1-4 | few | TRBV4-2 | CASSQRQVGEKLFF
TRBJ2-7 | NA | TRBV5-1 | CASSGHREQYF
TRBJ2-7 | NA | TRBV6-6 | CASATSNSYEQYF
TRBJ2-7 | NA | TRBV7-9 | CASSPPAMTYYEQYF
TRBJ1-5 | NA | TRBV20-1 | CSASRGQASNQPQHF
TRBJ2-4 | NA | TRBV20-1 | CSASKPGSRADIQYF
TRBJ2-1 | NA | TRBV9 | CASSSRGVGYNEQFF
TRBJ2-3 | NA | TRBV5-1 | CASSLTSVADTQYF
TRBJ2-7 | NA | TRBV11-2 | CASRKPGGYEQYF
TRBJ2-3 | NA | TRBV18 | CASSETSSTDTQYF
TRBJ2-5 | few | TRBV28 | CASRSTGTGGFRETQYF
TRBJ1-4 | few | TRBV7-8 | CASSLSGDWEKLFF
TRBJ1-2 | NA | TRBV19 | CASSIAGAGGYYGYTF